A single sample is the source of the 27 T cell receptor beta chains below, sequenced in a study of blood T cells in healthy people across ages. Primed by a sample-barcoded 5' primer and a J-beta primer mix, a second PCR proceeded for about 7 to 11 cycles. TCRdb re-derived calls from the 5' RACE reads in MiXCR, one entry per CDR3 protein. The sample consists of around 1,000,000 distinct CDR3 sequences, under 30% of them appearing once. These records were also assigned to another study, of T cells of mothers and their children.

The sample was blood. These receptors were collected from a girl aged 2 to 10 in good health.

This clonotype came up once. This rearrangement joins TRBV4-1 to TRBJ2-7, with 11 positions matching TRBD2. Trimming took 2 bases from V and 4 from J; bases not matched to a gene: 7. Germline CDR1 reads MGHRA; CDR2 reads YSYEKL. The CDR3 spans 16 residues. The CDR3 protein is CASSQSVAGGLYEQYF. In nucleotides, the CDR3 is TGCGCCAGCAGCCAAAGCGTAGCGGGAGGGCTGTACGAGCAGTACTTC.

This chain uses TRBV15 with TRBJ2-5, with 7 bases matching TRBD1. V shed 0 bases, J shed 5 bases, and the junction held 6 bases outside the gene matches. Germline V CDR1 and CDR2: LNHNV, YYDKDF (reference sequence). The CDR3 consists of 15 residues. The CDR3 DNA sequence: TGTGCCACCAGCAGAGAGGGACAGTCGGCGGAGACCCAGTACTTC. It translates to CATSREGQSAETQYF. The whole variable domain, filled in from reference TRBV15 and TRBJ2-5, reads DAMVIQNPRYQVTQFGKPVTLSCSQTLNHNVMYWYQQKSSQAPKLLFHYYDKDFNNEADTPDNFQSRRPNTSFCFLDIRSPGLGDTAMYLCATSREGQSAETQYFGPGTRLLVL.

This clonotype was counted between two and nine times. The rearrangement joins TRBV12-3 or TRBV12-4 to TRBJ1-1; 7 bases line up with TRBD1. Germline trimming cut 5 bases from V and 5 bases from J; bases unmatched to any gene: 5. The CDR3 is 13 residues long. The CDR3: CASSGRGRTEAFF. The CDR3 DNA sequence: TGTGCCAGCAGTGGCAGGGGGAGGACTGAAGCTTTCTTT.

This clonotype was counted a few times. DNA for the CDR3: TGTGCCAGCAGCTCCTCAGCGGGAGATACGCAGTATTTT. It specifies CASSSSAGDTQYF. The rearrangement joins TRBV11-2 to TRBJ2-3; possibly TRBD2 for D (6 bases). V was clipped by 4 bases and J by 5 bases, with 10 bases between them. The CDR3 covers 13 residues. Germline CDR1 reads SGHAT; CDR2 reads FQNNGV.

This clonotype was seen a few times. This rearrangement joins TRBV12-5 to TRBJ2-7; D call uncertain. This CDR3 is built from 11 residues. The germline gives CDR1 LGHNT, CDR2 FRNRAP. V was trimmed by 6 bases and J by 3 bases, leaving 6 bases between them. CDR3 DNA sequence: TGTGCTAGTGGCCCCGTCTACGAGCAGTACTTC. Encoded protein: CASGPVYEQYF.

The genes are TRBV6-5 and TRBJ2-3, with TRBD1 identical over 8 bases. J lost 0 bases, V lost 2 bases, and 10 bases had no gene match. The CDR3 is 18 amino acids. CDR1 is MNHEY and CDR2 is SVGAGI in the germline V gene. CDR3 coding DNA: TGTGCCAGCAGTTACATGGTGGGCAGGGGGCTGAGCACAGATACGCAGTATTTT. This gives the protein CASSYMVGRGLSTDTQYF.

This CDR3 is CASSLFGSTFSYEQYF. Written as DNA, the CDR3 is TGTGCCAGCAGTTTATTCGGGTCTACTTTCTCCTACGAGCAGTACTTC. The rearrangement joins TRBV28 to TRBJ2-5; D gene uncertain. The closer fit of TRBJ2-7 to the DNA end suggests the J call may be wrong. CDR1 is MDHEN, CDR2 SYDVKM, per germline. The CDR3 length is 16 residues.

There are a few counts of this clonotype. V gene TRBV19 combines with J gene TRBJ1-2, with 8 bases that match TRBD1. The CDR3 extends over 16 amino acids. The V gene's germline CDR1 is LNHDA and CDR2 SQIVND (reference sequence). V shed 6 bases and J 2 bases; nucleotides not matched to a gene: 11. Written as DNA, the CDR3 is TGTGCCAGTAGCGGGACCGGTTGGACAGGGAACTATGGCTACACCTTC. Amino acids: CASSGTGWTGNYGYTF.

This clonotype has a handful of counts. V and J are TRBV28 and TRBJ2-5, with 9 bases identical to TRBD2. With V trimmed by 8 bases and J by 4 bases, 8 bases remained unmatched. Germline V lookup: CDR1 MDHEN, CDR2 SYDVKM. The CDR3 contains 14 residues. DNA for the CDR3: TGTGCCAGCCTTAAGCGGGAGGTGGGAGAGACCCAGTACTTC. Encoded protein: CASLKREVGETQYF.

This clonotype was counted between two and nine times. The V and J genes are TRBV18 and TRBJ2-1; tentatively, D is TRBD2 (6 bases). The CDR3 loop spans 14 amino acids. CDR1 is KGHSH, CDR2 LQKENI, per germline. The ends were cut back, 6 bases at V and 7 bases at J, with 16 bases in the middle. CDR3 in DNA: TGTGCCAGCTCTTCTAGCGCGGGGCTTAATGAGCAGTTCTTC. This sequence encodes CASSSSAGLNEQFF. The full variable domain, with the rest looked up from reference TRBV18 and TRBJ2-1, is NAGVMQNPRHLVRRRGQEARLRCSPMKGHSHVYWYRQLPEEGLKFMVYLQKENIIDESGMPKERFSAEFPKEGPSILRIQQVVRGDSAAYFCASSSSAGLNEQFFGPGTRLTVL.

V and J are TRBV15 and TRBJ2-5; 9 bases agree with TRBD1. The J call may be incorrect, as the DNA end agrees better with TRBJ2-7. The CDR3 length is 13 residues. CDR1 LNHNV and CDR2 YYDKDF come from the germline V gene (reference sequence). The CDR3 coding sequence is TGTGCCACCGCCGGGACAGGGAGTTACGAGCAGTACTTC. This codes for CATAGTGSYEQYF.

This clonotype came up a few times. The chain is built from TRBV7-9 and TRBJ2-7; D remains ambiguous. Germline CDR1 and CDR2: SEHNR and FQNEAQ (reference sequence). V was pared by 5 bases and J by 5 bases, with 10 bases between. The CDR3 sequence is 12 residues long. CDR3 DNA sequence: TGTGCCAGCAGCCCAGAGTCTGACGAGCAGTACTTC. Protein: CASSPESDEQYF.

This CDR3 is CASSSTGLSSYEQYF. The DNA of the CDR3 is TGTGCCAGCAGTTCTACAGGCCTCAGCTCCTACGAGCAGTACTTC. This chain joins TRBV28 and TRBJ2-7; TRBD1 is a possible D gene (5 bases). CDR3 length: 15 residues. Per germline, CDR1 MDHEN and CDR2 SYDVKM. V lost 4 bases and J 0 bases, leaving 13 bases between the germline ends.

The V call is TRBV28, the J call TRBJ2-5; TRBD2 matches at 8 bases. TRBJ2-1 explains the end of the DNA better; the J call may be wrong. The CDR3 contains 16 residues. Germline V lookup: CDR1 MDHEN, CDR2 SYDVKM. CDR3 in amino acids: CASSLSLVAGFNEQFF. The CDR3 DNA follows: TGTGCCAGCAGTTTATCTTTGGTAGCGGGATTCAATGAGCAGTTCTTC.

This chain connects TRBV6-1 to TRBJ1-1; D perhaps matches TRBD1 (5 bases). The germline V gene encodes CDR1 MNHNS and CDR2 SASEGT. V was trimmed by 10 bases and J by 12 bases, leaving 18 bases between them. The CDR3 has 11 residues. This CDR3 reads CATDAGFQTFF. The CDR3 nucleotides are TGTGCCACTGATGCAGGGTTTCAAACTTTCTTT.

This clonotype showed up just a few times. The chain links TRBV10-3 to TRBJ2-1, with a possible D match to TRBD1 (5 bases). The tail of the sequence fits TRBJ2-5 better, so the J call may be wrong. The CDR3 contains 12 residues. In germline, CDR1 is ENHRY, CDR2 SYGVKD. The CDR3 nucleotides read TGTGCCACACAGGACCCTCAAGAGACCCAGTACTTC. As protein: CATQDPQETQYF.

The chain uses TRBV11-1 and TRBJ2-3; D call uncertain. The CDR3 sequence is 15 residues long. V was pared by 5 bases and J by 3 bases, with 15 bases between. In germline, CDR1 is SGHAT, CDR2 FQDESV (reference sequence). CDR3 nucleotides: TGTGCCAGCAGCCCAGACCAAGTCCGGACAGATACGCAGTATTTT. Translated, it gives CASSPDQVRTDTQYF.

This clonotype was seen only a few times. CDR3 coding DNA: TGTGCCAGCACCCTTCCGGGATTCTCCTACAATGAGCAGTTCTTC. It codes for CASTLPGFSYNEQFF. This chain connects TRBV12-3 or TRBV12-4 to TRBJ2-1; D perhaps matches TRBD2 (5 bases). Trimming took 7 bases from V and 0 from J, leaving 13 bases between them. The CDR3 length is 15 residues.

The chain joins TRBV9 to TRBJ2-6, with a weak D call TRBD2 (6 bases). Germline-derived CDR1 and CDR2 are SGDLS and YYNGEE. V lost 4 bases, J lost 0 bases, and 11 bases lay in between. The CDR3 loop spans 16 amino acids. The CDR3 loop reads CASSIGSDSGANVLTF. The CDR3 DNA reads as TGTGCCAGCAGCATCGGGAGCGACTCTGGGGCCAACGTCCTGACTTTC.

This clonotype was picked up a small number of times. The rearrangement uses TRBV10-3 and TRBJ2-3; possible D gene TRBD1, 5 bases. CDR1 and CDR2 from the germline V gene are ENHRY and SYGVKD. This CDR3 comprises 14 residues. The V end lost 4 bases, the J end lost 4 bases, and 12 bases lay between the germline ends. The CDR3 DNA reads TGTGCCATCAGTGTGGGGCAGGCCGCAGATACGCAGTATTTT. This gives the protein CAISVGQAADTQYF.

J is TRBJ2-4 and V is TRBV4-2, with a possible D match to TRBD2 (6 bases). V gave up 1 base and J gave up 5 bases, with 15 bases separating them. The CDR3 sequence is 16 residues long. Germline values: CDR1 LGHNA, CDR2 YNFKEQ. Here the CDR3 reads CASSQVGGVDENIQYF. The CDR3 nucleotides read TGTGCCAGCAGCCAAGTCGGCGGGGTAGACGAAAACATTCAGTACTTC.

The chain is built from TRBV29-1 and TRBJ2-3; D remains unclear. V dropped 7 bases and J dropped 2 bases, with 19 bases sitting between them. CDR1 is SQVTM, CDR2 ANQGSEA, per germline. The length of the CDR3 is 15 residues. The CDR3 bases are TGCAGCGCCAGGCCCCGGGCCTTGCCCACAGATACGCAGTATTTT. Translating it yields CSARPRALPTDTQYF.

This clonotype has just a few counts. The CDR3 DNA follows: TGTGCCAGCAGTGAACTAGCGGGGTCCTACGAGCAGTACTTC. It yields the protein CASSELAGSYEQYF. V gene TRBV2 combines with J gene TRBJ2-1, with TRBD2 identical over 9 bases. Judging by the DNA end, TRBJ2-7 fits better; the J call may be wrong. The CDR3 loop spans 14 amino acids. From germline, CDR1 is SNHLY and CDR2 FYNNEI.

This clonotype has a handful of counts. The V and J genes are TRBV5-1 and TRBJ2-1; 8 bases map to TRBD1. With 3 bases clipped from V and 0 bases from J, the junction kept 8 bases outside the gene matches. The CDR3 is 17 amino acids. CDR1 and CDR2 from the germline V gene are SGHRS and YFSETQ. The CDR3 DNA follows: TGCGCCAGCAGCTCTAGGGACAGGCTAACCTCCTACAATGAGCAGTTCTTC. It specifies CASSSRDRLTSYNEQFF.

CDR3 amino acids: CASSSNSGGGSIDEQFF. The CDR3 bases are TGTGCCAGCAGCTCGAACTCCGGCGGGGGGTCCATCGATGAGCAGTTCTTC. The V gene is TRBV13, the J gene TRBJ2-1, with TRBD2 identical over 8 bases. The CDR3 extends over 17 amino acids. V dropped 4 bases and J dropped 8; count of bases not matched to a gene: 16. The germline V gene encodes CDR1 PRHDT and CDR2 FYEKMQ (reference sequence). The full variable domain, in which reference TRBV13 and TRBJ2-1 provide the parts outside the CDR3, is AAGVIQSPRHLIKEKRETATLKCYPIPRHDTVYWYQQGPGQDPQFLISFYEKMQSDKGSIPDRFSAQQFSDYHSELNMSSLELGDSALYFCASSSNSGGGSIDEQFFGPGTRLTVL.

In its sample, this clonotype was seen a few times. The chain recombines TRBV7-8 with TRBJ2-7; 7 bases are shared with TRBD1. Trimming removed 2 bases from V and 3 bases from J; junction bases left unmatched: 4. CDR1 and CDR2 from the germline V gene are SGHVS and FQNEAQ. The CDR3 is 14 amino acids. The CDR3 sequence: CASSLWAGGYEQYF. The CDR3 region has the DNA TGTGCCAGCAGCTTATGGGCAGGGGGCTACGAGCAGTACTTC.

The DNA of the CDR3 is TGTGCCAGCAGCCCCGGGACAATGAGCTCCTACGAGCAGTACTTC. Encoded protein: CASSPGTMSSYEQYF. V gene TRBV6-6 combines with J gene TRBJ2-5; D perhaps matches TRBD1 (6 bases). The closer fit of TRBJ2-7 to the DNA end suggests the J call may be wrong. CDR1 is MNHNY, CDR2 SVGAGI, per germline (reference sequence). The CDR3 covers 15 residues.